Each of the 30 T cell receptor beta chains below was sequenced from the same sample in a study of T-cell reconstitution after alpha-beta-depleted transplantation in children. As it was prepared, the TCRbeta library received unique molecular identifiers. MiXCR, run by TCRdb on the PCR reads, gives a single entry per CDR3 protein. The top ten hold 2.6% of the sample, which has 260,000 or so distinct CDR3 sequences, around 12% seen once. The specimen was PBMCs from the stem cell graft donor, collected from the stem cell graft. The receptors here all came from a human donor who donated a stem cell graft to a child with acute lymphoblastic leukemia.

Ten or more counts support this clonotype. The genes are TRBV10-3 and TRBJ2-7; D perhaps matches TRBD2 (6 bases). Germline CDR1 reads ENHRY; CDR2 reads SYGVKD. This CDR3 has 14 amino acids. The V and J ends lost 3 bases and 4 bases respectively, with 13 bases between them. The CDR3 DNA reads as TGTGCCATCAGTGAAACGGGAGAGCGGTACGAGCAGTACTTC. It yields the protein CAISETGERYEQYF.

Many counts were recorded for this clonotype. The CDR3 sequence is CASSARAGQNEKLFF. The CDR3 bases are TGTGCCAGCAGTGCGAGGGCCGGACAGAATGAAAAACTGTTTTTT. J is TRBJ1-4 and V is TRBV12-3 or TRBV12-4; D is perhaps TRBD1 (6 bases). V shed 5 bases and J shed 5 bases, with 15 bases lying between them. The CDR3 length is 15 residues.

V gene TRBV7-2 combines with J gene TRBJ1-4, with D possibly being TRBD1 (6 bases). V was shortened by 5 bases and J by 8 bases, with 15 bases between the two germline ends. The germline gives CDR1 SGHTA, CDR2 FQGNSA. The CDR3 sequence is 14 residues long. The CDR3 protein is CASSRRGITEKLFF. The CDR3 bases are TGTGCCAGCAGCCGGAGGGGGATTACCGAAAAACTGTTTTTT.

This clonotype was seen many times. V gene TRBV12-3 or TRBV12-4 combines with J gene TRBJ1-5, with 7 bases lining up with TRBD1. The CDR3 runs 18 residues. V was pared by 4 bases and J by 4 bases, with 16 bases of the junction left unmatched. CDR3 DNA sequence: TGTGCCAGCAGTTCCGCCTTTCTTAGGGGGCGAGGGAATCAGCCCCAGCATTTT. It codes for CASSSAFLRGRGNQPQHF.

V gene TRBV29-1 combines with J gene TRBJ2-7, with 10 positions matching TRBD1. CDR3 length: 13 amino acids. J gave up 6 bases and V 7 bases, and 9 bases lay outside the gene matches. Per germline, CDR1 SQVTM and CDR2 ANQGSEA. CDR3 residues: CSASGQGRPEQYF. As DNA, the CDR3 is TGCAGCGCGTCGGGACAGGGGCGCCCCGAGCAGTACTTC.

This clonotype was detected many times. The genes are TRBV6-5 and TRBJ2-1, with D tentatively TRBD1 or TRBD2 (5 bases each). The CDR3 runs 12 residues. V lost 0 bases and J lost 9, with 6 bases in between. Germline assignment: CDR1 MNHEY and CDR2 SVGAGI. The CDR3 nucleotides are TGTGCCAGCAGTTACTCCGGGACTGAGCAGTTCTTC. Translation gives CASSYSGTEQFF.

The CDR3 sequence: CASSLAESSYNSPLHF. The CDR3 nucleotides are TGCGCCAGCAGCTTGGCCGAGAGCTCCTATAATTCACCCCTCCACTTT. This chain uses TRBV5-1 with TRBJ1-6; D remains unclear. Germline loops: CDR1 SGHRS, CDR2 YFSETQ. Trimming left V 0 bases short and J 0 bases short, with 7 bases between. The CDR3 loop spans 16 amino acids. Complete variable domain (other parts from reference TRBV5-1 and TRBJ1-6): KAGVTQTPRYLIKTRGQQVTLSCSPISGHRSVSWYQQTPGQGLQFLFEYFSETQRNKGNFPGRFSGRQFSNSRSEMNVSTLELGDSALYLCASSLAESSYNSPLHFGNGTRLTVT.

The sample holds many counts of this clonotype. The chain links TRBV7-9 to TRBJ1-2; unclear D gene. The CDR3 extends over 15 amino acids. In germline, CDR1 is SEHNR, CDR2 FQNEAQ (reference sequence). V lost 1 base, J lost 0 bases, and 9 bases lay in between. Here the CDR3 DNA reads TGTGCCAGCAGCTTAGGGTCGCGGACTAACTATGGCTACACCTTC. This codes for CASSLGSRTNYGYTF.

This clonotype was observed many times. This rearrangement joins TRBV7-2 to TRBJ2-7, with 7 bases matching TRBD2. J gave up 2 bases and V 7 bases, and 14 bases lay outside the gene matches. Germline-derived CDR1 and CDR2 are SGHTA and FQGNSA. CDR3 length: 16 residues. CDR3 sequence reads: CASIPGGAGLAYEQYF. As DNA, the CDR3 is TGTGCCAGCATTCCGGGGGGAGCGGGGCTCGCCTACGAGCAGTACTTC.

This clonotype was detected ten times or more. This rearrangement joins TRBV7-2 to TRBJ1-4; TRBD1 is a possible D gene (6 bases). Germline CDR1 SGHTA, CDR2 FQGNSA. The length of the CDR3 is 14 residues. V was clipped by 5 bases and J by 11 bases, with 18 bases between them. This chain's CDR3 is CASSPDSRGFKLFF. CDR3 in DNA: TGTGCCAGCAGCCCGGACAGCCGCGGCTTTAAACTGTTTTTT.

This clonotype was seen ten or more times. The V and J genes are TRBV28 and TRBJ1-5; D uncertain. Trimming shortened V by 5 bases and J by 0 bases, and 11 bases separated the two germline ends. CDR3 length: 15 residues. Per germline, CDR1 MDHEN and CDR2 SYDVKM. The CDR3 spells CASSAYRDSNQPQHF. The CDR3 DNA is TGTGCCAGCAGTGCGTACAGAGATAGCAATCAGCCCCAGCATTTT.

This clonotype occurred many times. The chain links TRBV4-3 to TRBJ2-1; 10 bases agree with TRBD2. Germline assignment: CDR1 LGHNA and CDR2 YSLEER. With 0 bases clipped from V and 5 bases from J, the junction kept 7 bases outside the gene matches. The length of the CDR3 is 17 residues. The CDR3 loop reads CASSQDKILAGDNEQFF. Here the CDR3 DNA reads TGCGCCAGCAGCCAAGATAAGATCCTAGCGGGGGACAATGAGCAGTTCTTC.

This clonotype was seen ten or more times. This sequence joins TRBV9 and TRBJ1-6; the D gene is possibly TRBD1 (5 bases). The ends were cut back, 5 bases at V and 9 bases at J, with 18 bases in the middle. CDR1 and CDR2 from the germline V gene are SGDLS and YYNGEE. This CDR3 has 15 residues. The CDR3 DNA follows: TGTGCCAGCAGGACCGATGACAGCCCGCGTTCACCCCTCCACTTT. It translates to CASRTDDSPRSPLHF.

This clonotype was picked up many times. The genes are TRBV9 and TRBJ2-1, with 8 bases identical to TRBD1. Germline assignment: CDR1 SGDLS and CDR2 YYNGEE. The V segment lost 4 bases and the J segment 6 bases; nucleotides outside the gene matches: 12. CDR3 size: 16 residues. The CDR3 region has the DNA TGTGCCAGCAGCACGAGGACAGGGTTCGGTTTCAATGAGCAGTTCTTC. Translated: CASSTRTGFGFNEQFF.

This clonotype has ten or more counts. The gene calls are TRBV5-1 and TRBJ2-3; 7 bases align to TRBD1. CDR1 and CDR2 from the germline V gene are SGHRS and YFSETQ. The length of the CDR3 is 14 residues. Losses at the gene ends were 5 bases for V and 1 base for J; bases not matched to a gene: 4. The CDR3 bases are TGCGCCAGCAGTTACGGACAGGGCACAGATACGCAGTATTTT. The encoded protein is CASSYGQGTDTQYF. Filled out from reference TRBV5-1 and TRBJ2-3, the complete variable domain reads KAGVTQTPRYLIKTRGQQVTLSCSPISGHRSVSWYQQTPGQGLQFLFEYFSETQRNKGNFPGRFSGRQFSNSRSEMNVSTLELGDSALYLCASSYGQGTDTQYFGPGTRLTVL.

This clonotype has ten or more counts. The chain joins TRBV20-1 to TRBJ2-5, with a weak D call TRBD1 (6 bases). Germline CDR1 and CDR2: DFQATT and SNEGSKA (reference sequence). This CDR3 is built from 16 residues. Trimming left V 0 bases short and J 0 bases short, with 14 bases between. The CDR3 DNA is TGCAGTGCTAGAGATGACGAAACAGGGTACCAAGAGACCCAGTACTTC. Encoded protein: CSARDDETGYQETQYF.

The sample holds many counts of this clonotype. The rearrangement links TRBV10-3 to TRBJ2-1; no firm D call. The V gene lost 4 bases and the J gene lost 5 bases, with 12 bases spanning the gap. The CDR3 is 14 residues long. Germline V gene lookup returns CDR1 ENHRY and CDR2 SYGVKD. CDR3 DNA: TGTGCCATCAGTGCCAAGAGAACCGACAATGAGCAGTTCTTC. It is translated as CAISAKRTDNEQFF.

Many counts were recorded for this clonotype. V usage is TRBV6-4 and J usage is TRBJ2-1; TRBD2 matches at 15 bases. The ends lost 6 bases at V and 8 bases at J; junction bases unmatched: 5. The CDR3 has 15 residues. Germline CDR1 is MRHNA and CDR2 is SNTAGT. Written as DNA, the CDR3 is TGTGCCAGCAGCGGACTAGCGGGGGGGATAGATGAGCAGTTCTTC. Encoded protein: CASSGLAGGIDEQFF.

In its sample, this clonotype was seen many times. The chain has TRBV9 and TRBJ1-4; 9 bases match TRBD1. The CDR3 has 16 amino acids. V lost 4 bases and J lost 6; bases outside the gene matches: 10. Germline CDR1 and CDR2: SGDLS and YYNGEE. The CDR3 reads CASSPGRQGGHEKLFF. CDR3 DNA sequence: TGTGCCAGCAGCCCGGGGCGACAGGGGGGACATGAAAAACTGTTTTTT.

This clonotype was recorded at least ten times. This chain uses TRBV4-3 with TRBJ2-7, with 14 positions matching TRBD2. This CDR3 is built from 15 residues. V trimming: 3 bases; J trimming: 3 bases; junction bases outside the gene matches: 1. CDR1 LGHNA and CDR2 YSLEER come from the germline V gene. The chain's CDR3 is CASSQTSGRDYEQYF. The CDR3 coding sequence is TGCGCCAGCAGCCAGACTAGCGGGAGGGACTACGAGCAGTACTTC.

The sample holds many counts of this clonotype. This chain connects TRBV5-1 to TRBJ2-5; the match to TRBD1 covers 10 bases. CDR3 length: 15 amino acids. The germline CDR1 and CDR2 sequences are SGHRS and YFSETQ. With 4 bases clipped from V and 5 bases from J, the junction kept 8 bases outside the gene matches. The DNA for the CDR3 is TGCGCCAGCAGCCCCGGGACAGGGGTGCGGGAGACCCAGTACTTC. Amino acid sequence: CASSPGTGVRETQYF. Variable domain in full (rest from reference TRBV5-1 and TRBJ2-5): KAGVTQTPRYLIKTRGQQVTLSCSPISGHRSVSWYQQTPGQGLQFLFEYFSETQRNKGNFPGRFSGRQFSNSRSEMNVSTLELGDSALYLCASSPGTGVRETQYFGPGTRLLVL.

This clonotype was found many times. This chain uses TRBV6-5 with TRBJ2-5; D is unresolved. The CDR3 consists of 16 residues. The ends were cut back, 0 bases at V and 4 bases at J, with 15 bases in the middle. Germline values: CDR1 MNHEY, CDR2 SVGAGI. CDR3 amino acids: CASSYSSRPRAETQYF. CDR3 sequence (DNA): TGTGCCAGCAGTTACTCGAGTCGTCCCCGGGCAGAGACCCAGTACTTC.

This clonotype was counted at least ten times. V is TRBV9 and J is TRBJ2-7; no reliable D call. This CDR3 has 14 amino acids. CDR1 is SGDLS, CDR2 YYNGEE, per germline. The ends were cut back, 2 bases at V and 2 bases at J, with 11 bases in the middle. CDR3 sequence: CASSVLGSTYEQYF. CDR3 nucleotides: TGTGCCAGCAGCGTCTTGGGCAGCACCTACGAGCAGTACTTC.

With respect to this clonotype: Possible read error: a much larger clone is one base away. This chain's CDR3 is CAISSPGGVHGYTF. The CDR3 region has the DNA TGTGCCATCAGTTCTCCGGGGGGAGTGCATGGCTACACCTTC. The V and J genes are TRBV28 and TRBJ1-2; D possibly corresponds to TRBD1 (5 bases). The CDR3 has 14 residues. Germline-derived CDR1 and CDR2 are MDHEN and SYDVKM.

This clonotype was counted many times. V gene TRBV6-5 combines with J gene TRBJ2-7; D is uncertain. Per the germline V gene, CDR1 is MNHEY and CDR2 is SVGAGI. V was cut by 2 bases and J by 2 bases, with 10 bases left in between. CDR3 length: 14 amino acids. CDR3 region: CASSYVGSTYEQYF. In DNA form, the CDR3 reads TGTGCCAGCAGTTACGTAGGCAGCACCTACGAGCAGTACTTC.

This clonotype was seen ten or more times. The chain employs TRBV9 and TRBJ2-5; 7 bases match TRBD2. Germline V gene data show CDR1 as SGDLS and CDR2 as YYNGEE. The CDR3 loop spans 15 amino acids. V lost 4 bases, J lost 1 base, and 7 bases stayed unmatched. The CDR3 reads CASSYRGGTQETQYF. CDR3 DNA: TGTGCCAGCAGCTACCGGGGAGGGACCCAAGAGACCCAGTACTTC.

This clonotype was seen many times. The chain combines TRBV2 with TRBJ2-7; D remains ambiguous. The germline V gene has CDR1 SNHLY and CDR2 FYNNEI. The CDR3 extends over 14 amino acids. V was shortened by 7 bases and J by 1 base, with 14 bases between the two germline ends. The CDR3 is CASKRSVSSYEQYF. The DNA for the CDR3 is TGTGCCAGCAAACGATCGGTCTCATCCTACGAGCAGTACTTC.

This clonotype was counted many times. This rearrangement joins TRBV6-2 or TRBV6-3 to TRBJ2-1, with unresolved D. The ends were cut back, 2 bases at V and 7 bases at J, with 6 bases in the middle. The CDR3 has 12 amino acids. The germline CDR1 and CDR2 sequences are MNHEY and SVGEGT. This CDR3 reads CASSYVVNEQFF. The CDR3 DNA reads as TGTGCCAGCAGTTACGTAGTGAATGAGCAGTTCTTC.

This clonotype was seen many times. The CDR3 sequence: CSATPDGTYGYTF. The CDR3, as DNA: TGCAGTGCTACCCCGGACGGAACCTATGGCTACACCTTC. J is TRBJ1-2 and V is TRBV20-1; unclear D gene. V gave up 4 bases and J gave up 4 bases, with 13 bases separating them. The V gene's germline CDR1 is DFQATT and CDR2 SNEGSKA (reference sequence). This CDR3 is 13 amino acids long.

This clonotype was observed many times. The CDR3 spells CSATDRTNNQPQHF. The CDR3, as DNA: TGCAGCGCGACCGACAGGACCAACAATCAGCCCCAGCATTTT. The chain couples TRBV29-1 to TRBJ1-5; maybe TRBD1 (6 bases). There are 14 residues in the CDR3. Germline V CDR1 and CDR2: SQVTM, ANQGSEA. With 7 bases removed from V and 3 bases from J, the gap between germline ends came to 16 bases.